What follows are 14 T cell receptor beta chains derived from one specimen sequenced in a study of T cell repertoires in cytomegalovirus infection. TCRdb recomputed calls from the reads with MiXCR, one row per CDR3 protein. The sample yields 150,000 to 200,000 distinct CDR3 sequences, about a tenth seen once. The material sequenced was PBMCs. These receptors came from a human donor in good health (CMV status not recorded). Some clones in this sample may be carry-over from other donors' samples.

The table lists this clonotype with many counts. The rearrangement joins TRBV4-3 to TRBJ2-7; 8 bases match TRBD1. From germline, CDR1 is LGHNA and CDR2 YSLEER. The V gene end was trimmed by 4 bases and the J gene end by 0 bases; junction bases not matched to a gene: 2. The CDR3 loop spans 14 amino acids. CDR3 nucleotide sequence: TGCGCCAGCAGCCCCGGACAGGGCTCCTACGAGCAGTACTTC. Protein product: CASSPGQGSYEQYF.

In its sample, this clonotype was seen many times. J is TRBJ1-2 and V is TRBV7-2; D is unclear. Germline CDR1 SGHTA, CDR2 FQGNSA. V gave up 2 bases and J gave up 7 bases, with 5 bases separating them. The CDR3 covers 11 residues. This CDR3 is CASSLMGGYTF. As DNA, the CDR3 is TGTGCCAGCAGCTTAATGGGTGGCTACACCTTC.

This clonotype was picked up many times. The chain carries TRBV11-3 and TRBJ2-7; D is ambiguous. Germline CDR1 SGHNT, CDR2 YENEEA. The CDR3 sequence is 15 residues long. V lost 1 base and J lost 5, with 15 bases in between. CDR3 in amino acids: CASSLGVVGFHEQYF. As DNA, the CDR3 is TGTGCCAGCAGCTTAGGGGTTGTGGGGTTCCACGAGCAGTACTTC.

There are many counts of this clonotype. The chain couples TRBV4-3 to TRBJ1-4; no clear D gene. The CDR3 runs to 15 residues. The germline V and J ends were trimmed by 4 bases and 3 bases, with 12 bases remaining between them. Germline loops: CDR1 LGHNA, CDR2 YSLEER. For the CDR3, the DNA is TGCGCCAGCAGCCGCCAGACAAATTCTAATGAAAAACTGTTTTTT. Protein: CASSRQTNSNEKLFF.

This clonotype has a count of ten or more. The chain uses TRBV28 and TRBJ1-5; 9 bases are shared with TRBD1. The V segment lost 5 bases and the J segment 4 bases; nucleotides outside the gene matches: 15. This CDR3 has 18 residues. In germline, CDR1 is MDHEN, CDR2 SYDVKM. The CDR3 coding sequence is TGTGCCAGCAGTAAGGGGACAGGGCCACGTTTTTGGAATCAGCCCCAGCATTTT. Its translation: CASSKGTGPRFWNQPQHF.

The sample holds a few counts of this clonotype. The CDR3 is CASSFLAGMTDTQYF. The DNA for the CDR3 is TGTGCCAGCAGCTTTCTAGCGGGGATGACAGATACGCAGTATTTT. The V call is TRBV5-5, the J call TRBJ2-3; 9 positions match TRBD2. The CDR3 contains 15 residues. Germline-derived CDR1 and CDR2 are SGHKS and YYEKEE (reference sequence). V lost 2 bases, J lost 3 bases, and 4 bases stayed unmatched.

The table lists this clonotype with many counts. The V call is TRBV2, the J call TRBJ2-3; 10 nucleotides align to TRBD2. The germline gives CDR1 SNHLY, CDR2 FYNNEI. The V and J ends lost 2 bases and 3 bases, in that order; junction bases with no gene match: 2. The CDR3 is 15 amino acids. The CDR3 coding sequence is TGTGCCAGCAGTGAACTAGCGGGAGAGACAGATACGCAGTATTTT. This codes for CASSELAGETDTQYF.

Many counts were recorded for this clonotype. The chain's CDR3 is CATSGVTASTDTQYF. The CDR3 DNA is TGTGCCACCAGTGGCGTGACGGCTAGCACAGATACGCAGTATTTT. The genes are TRBV24-1 and TRBJ2-3; D remains ambiguous. Trimming removed 5 bases from V and 0 bases from J, with 11 bases in between. CDR3 length equals 15 residues. Per the germline V gene, CDR1 is KGHDR and CDR2 is SFDVKD.

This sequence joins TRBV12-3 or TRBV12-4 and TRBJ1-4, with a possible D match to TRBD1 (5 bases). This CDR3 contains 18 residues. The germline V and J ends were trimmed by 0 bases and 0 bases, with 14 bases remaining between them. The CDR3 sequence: CASSLASGAFTTNEKLFF. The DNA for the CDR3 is TGTGCCAGCAGTTTAGCGAGCGGGGCCTTTACAACTAATGAAAAACTGTTTTTT.

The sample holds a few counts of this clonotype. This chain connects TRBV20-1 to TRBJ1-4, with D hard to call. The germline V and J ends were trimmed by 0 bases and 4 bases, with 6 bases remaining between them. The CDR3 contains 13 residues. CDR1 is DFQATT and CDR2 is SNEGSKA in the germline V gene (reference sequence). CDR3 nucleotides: TGCAGTGCTAGAGATCTCGGTAATGAAAAACTGTTTTTT. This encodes CSARDLGNEKLFF.

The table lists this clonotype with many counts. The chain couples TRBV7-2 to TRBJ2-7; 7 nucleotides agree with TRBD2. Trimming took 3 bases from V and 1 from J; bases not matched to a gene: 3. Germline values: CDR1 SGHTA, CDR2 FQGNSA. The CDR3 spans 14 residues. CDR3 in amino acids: CASSLSGASYEQYF. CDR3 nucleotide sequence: TGTGCCAGCAGCTTGAGCGGGGCTTCCTACGAGCAGTACTTC.

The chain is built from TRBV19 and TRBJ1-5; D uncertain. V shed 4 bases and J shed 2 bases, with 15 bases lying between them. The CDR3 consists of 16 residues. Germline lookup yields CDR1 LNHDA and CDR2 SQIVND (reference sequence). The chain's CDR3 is CASSRLSEGGNQPQHF. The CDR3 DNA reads TGTGCCAGTAGTAGGCTCAGTGAAGGTGGCAATCAGCCCCAGCATTTT. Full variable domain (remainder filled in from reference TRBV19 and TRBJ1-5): DGGITQSPKYLFRKEGQNVTLSCEQNLNHDAMYWYRQDPGQGLRLIYYSQIVNDFQKGDIAEGYSVSREKKESFPLTVTSAQKNPTAFYLCASSRLSEGGNQPQHFGDGTRLSIL.

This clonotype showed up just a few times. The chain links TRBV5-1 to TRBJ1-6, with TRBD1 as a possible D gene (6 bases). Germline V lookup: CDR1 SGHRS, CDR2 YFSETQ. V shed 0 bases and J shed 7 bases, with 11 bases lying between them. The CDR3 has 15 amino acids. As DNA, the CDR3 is TGCGCCAGCAGCTTGGATGGACAGCCGAATTCACCCCTCCACTTT. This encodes CASSLDGQPNSPLHF.

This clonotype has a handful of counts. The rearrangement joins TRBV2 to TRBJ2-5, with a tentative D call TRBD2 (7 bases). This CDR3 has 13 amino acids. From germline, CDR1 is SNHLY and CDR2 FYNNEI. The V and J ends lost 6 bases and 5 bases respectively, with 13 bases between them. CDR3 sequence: CASRGRGSETQYF. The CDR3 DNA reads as TGTGCCAGCAGGGGGAGGGGGAGTGAGACCCAGTACTTC.